This TCR beta chain was documented in a study of CD8 T cells in Susac syndrome. CDR3 size: 12 residues. The germline CDR1 and CDR2 sequences are SQVTM and ANQGSEA. Trimming left V 4 bases short and J 12 bases short, with 18 bases between. The T cells that were sequenced for TCR beta were CD8+ and CD4+ cells from blood. TEMRA cells were FACS-enriched, while CD8+ and CD4+ T cells were negatively isolated. The authors reverse transcribed roughly 0.5 to 1 ug RNA with random hexamers. The immunoSEQ assay covered 54 Vbeta and 13 Jbeta segments for CDR3. TCRdb reanalysed the immunoSEQ multiplex PCR reads using MiXCR and keeps one entry per CDR3 protein. The sample holds 100,000 to 150,000 distinct CDR3 sequences; about 92% are singletons and the top ten take about 0.087%.

This receptor was obtained from a human donor with multiple sclerosis. Sequenced input: CD4+ T cells from PBMCs. V and J are TRBV29-1 and TRBJ1-2; maybe TRBD1 (5 bases). The CDR3 protein is CSVGQGLSRNTF. CDR3 DNA sequence: TGCAGCGTTGGGCAGGGATTAAGTCGTAACACCTTC.